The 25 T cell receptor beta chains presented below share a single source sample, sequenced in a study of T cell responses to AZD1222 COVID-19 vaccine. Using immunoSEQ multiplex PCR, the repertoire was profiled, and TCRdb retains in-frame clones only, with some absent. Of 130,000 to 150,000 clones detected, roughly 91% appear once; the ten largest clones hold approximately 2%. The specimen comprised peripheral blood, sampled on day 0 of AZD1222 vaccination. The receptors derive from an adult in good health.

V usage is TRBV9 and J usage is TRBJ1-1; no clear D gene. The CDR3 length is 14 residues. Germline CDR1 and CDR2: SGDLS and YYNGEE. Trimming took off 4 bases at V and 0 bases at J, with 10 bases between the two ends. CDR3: CASSPTPMNTEAFF. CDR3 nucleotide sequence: TGTGCCAGCAGCCCAACCCCCATGAACACTGAAGCTTTCTTT.

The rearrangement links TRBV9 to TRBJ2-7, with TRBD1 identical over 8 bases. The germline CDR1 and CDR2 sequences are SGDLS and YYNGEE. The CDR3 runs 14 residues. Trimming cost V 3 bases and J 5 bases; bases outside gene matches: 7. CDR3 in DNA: TGTGCCAGCAGCGCCCAGCCAGGGGGCCACGAGCAGTACTTC. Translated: CASSAQPGGHEQYF.

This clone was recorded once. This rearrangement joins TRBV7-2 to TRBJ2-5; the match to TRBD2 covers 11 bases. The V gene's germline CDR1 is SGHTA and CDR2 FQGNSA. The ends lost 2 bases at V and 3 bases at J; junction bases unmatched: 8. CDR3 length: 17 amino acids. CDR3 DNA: TGTGCCAGCAGCTTACTAGCGGGGGGTCGGGGCAAAGAGACCCAGTACTTC. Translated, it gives CASSLLAGGRGKETQYF.

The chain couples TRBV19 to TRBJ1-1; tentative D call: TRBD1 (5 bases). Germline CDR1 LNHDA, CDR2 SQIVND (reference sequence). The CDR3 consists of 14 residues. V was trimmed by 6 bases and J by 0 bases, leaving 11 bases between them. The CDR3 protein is CASSWDSLNTEAFF. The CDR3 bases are TGTGCCAGTAGCTGGGACTCACTGAACACTGAAGCTTTCTTT.

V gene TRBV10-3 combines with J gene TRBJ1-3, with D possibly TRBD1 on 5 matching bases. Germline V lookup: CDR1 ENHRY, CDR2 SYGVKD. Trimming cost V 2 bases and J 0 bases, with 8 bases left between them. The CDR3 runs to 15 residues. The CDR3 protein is CAISEPGVSGNTIYF. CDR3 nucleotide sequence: TGTGCCATCAGTGAGCCGGGGGTCTCTGGAAACACCATATATTTT.

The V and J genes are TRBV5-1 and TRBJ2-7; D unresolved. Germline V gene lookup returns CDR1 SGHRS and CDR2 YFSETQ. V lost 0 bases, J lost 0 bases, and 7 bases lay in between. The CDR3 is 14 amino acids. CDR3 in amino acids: CASSLGLSSYEQYF. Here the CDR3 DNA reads TGCGCCAGCAGCTTGGGCCTTAGCTCCTACGAGCAGTACTTC.

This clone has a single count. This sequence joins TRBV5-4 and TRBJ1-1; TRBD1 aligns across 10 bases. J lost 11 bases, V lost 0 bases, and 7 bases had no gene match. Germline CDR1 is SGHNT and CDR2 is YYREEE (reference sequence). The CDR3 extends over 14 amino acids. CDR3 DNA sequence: TGTGCCAGCAGCTTGGGACAGGGGGCGCCTGGGGCTTTCTTT. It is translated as CASSLGQGAPGAFF.

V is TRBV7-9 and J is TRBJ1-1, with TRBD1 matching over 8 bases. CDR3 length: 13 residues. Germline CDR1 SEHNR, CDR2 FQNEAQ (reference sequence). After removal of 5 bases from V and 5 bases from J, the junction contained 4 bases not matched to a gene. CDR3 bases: TGTGCCAGCAGCGTCGGACAGGGAACTGAAGCTTTCTTT. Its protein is CASSVGQGTEAFF.

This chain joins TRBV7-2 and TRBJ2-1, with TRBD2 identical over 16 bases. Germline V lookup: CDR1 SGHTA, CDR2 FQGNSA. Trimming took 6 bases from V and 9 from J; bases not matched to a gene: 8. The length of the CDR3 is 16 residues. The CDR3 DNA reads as TGTGCCAGCAGATTCCAGGGGACTAGCGGGAGGGGTGAGCAGTTCTTC. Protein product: CASRFQGTSGRGEQFF.

The chain's CDR3 is CASKEGVPGLNTEAFF. CDR3 in DNA: TGTGCCAGCAAGGAGGGGGTTCCTGGGTTGAACACTGAAGCTTTCTTT. This chain connects TRBV7-8 to TRBJ1-1; possibly TRBD1 for D (6 bases). From germline, CDR1 is SGHVS and CDR2 FQNEAQ. V dropped 7 bases and J dropped 0 bases, with 18 bases sitting between them. CDR3 length: 16 amino acids.

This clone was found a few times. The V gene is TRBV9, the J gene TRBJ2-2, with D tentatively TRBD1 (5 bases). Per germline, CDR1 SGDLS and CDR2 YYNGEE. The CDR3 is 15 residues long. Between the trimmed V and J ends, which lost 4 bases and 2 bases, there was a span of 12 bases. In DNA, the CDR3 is TGTGCCAGCAGCATACAGGTCGACAACACCGGGGAGCTGTTTTTT. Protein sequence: CASSIQVDNTGELFF.

CDR3 nucleotide sequence: TGTGCCAGTAGTATAGATGGGGTCGCGGGTCCGTACAATGAGCAGTTCTTC. Its protein is CASSIDGVAGPYNEQFF. This sequence joins TRBV19 and TRBJ2-1; D is possibly TRBD2 (5 bases). Deletions cut 0 bases from V and 4 bases from J, with 16 bases between. The germline V gene has CDR1 LNHDA and CDR2 SQIVND (reference sequence). The CDR3 has 17 residues. Based on the CDR3 plus reference TRBV19 and TRBJ2-1, the full variable domain is DGGITQSPKYLFRKEGQNVTLSCEQNLNHDAMYWYRQDPGQGLRLIYYSQIVNDFQKGDIAEGYSVSREKKESFPLTVTSAQKNPTAFYLCASSIDGVAGPYNEQFFGPGTRLTVL.

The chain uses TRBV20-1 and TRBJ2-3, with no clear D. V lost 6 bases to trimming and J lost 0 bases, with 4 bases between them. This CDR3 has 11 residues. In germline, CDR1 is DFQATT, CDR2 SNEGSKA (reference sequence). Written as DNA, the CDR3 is TGCAGTGCAGGAAGCACAGATACGCAGTATTTT. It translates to CSAGSTDTQYF.

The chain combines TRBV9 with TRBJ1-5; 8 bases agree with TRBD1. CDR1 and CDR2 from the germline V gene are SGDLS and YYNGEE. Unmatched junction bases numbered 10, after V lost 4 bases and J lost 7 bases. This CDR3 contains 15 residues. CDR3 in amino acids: CASSPHNDRGQPQHF. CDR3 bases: TGTGCCAGCAGCCCCCATAACGACAGGGGCCAGCCCCAGCATTTT.

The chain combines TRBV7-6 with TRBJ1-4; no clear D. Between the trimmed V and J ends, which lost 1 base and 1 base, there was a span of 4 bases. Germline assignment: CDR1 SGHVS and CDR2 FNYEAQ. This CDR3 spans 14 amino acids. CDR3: CASSLGVTNEKLFF. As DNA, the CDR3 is TGTGCCAGCAGCTTAGGGGTAACTAATGAAAAACTGTTTTTT.

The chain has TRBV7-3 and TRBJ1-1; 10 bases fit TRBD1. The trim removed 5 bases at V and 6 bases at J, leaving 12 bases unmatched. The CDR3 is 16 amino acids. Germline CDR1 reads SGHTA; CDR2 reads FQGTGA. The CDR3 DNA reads TGTGCCAGCAGCCGGGGGACAGGGGCTTCGGGGTCTGAAGCTTTCTTT. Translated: CASSRGTGASGSEAFF.

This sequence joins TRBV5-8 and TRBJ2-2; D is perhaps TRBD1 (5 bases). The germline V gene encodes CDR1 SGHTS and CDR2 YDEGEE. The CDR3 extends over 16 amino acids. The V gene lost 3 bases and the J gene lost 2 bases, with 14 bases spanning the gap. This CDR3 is CASSWADSRNTGELFF. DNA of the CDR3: TGTGCCAGCAGCTGGGCCGACAGCCGAAACACCGGGGAGCTGTTTTTT.

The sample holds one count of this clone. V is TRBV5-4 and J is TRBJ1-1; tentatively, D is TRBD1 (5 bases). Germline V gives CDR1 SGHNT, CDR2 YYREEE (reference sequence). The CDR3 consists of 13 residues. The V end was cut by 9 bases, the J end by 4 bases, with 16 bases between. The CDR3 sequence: CATKAQGSTEAFF. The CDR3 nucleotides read TGTGCCACAAAAGCGCAGGGAAGCACTGAAGCTTTCTTT.

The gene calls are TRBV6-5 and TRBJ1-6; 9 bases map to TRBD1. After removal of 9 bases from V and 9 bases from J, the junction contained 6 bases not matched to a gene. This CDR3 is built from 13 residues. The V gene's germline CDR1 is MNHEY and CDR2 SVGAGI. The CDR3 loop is CASGGQGSSPLHF. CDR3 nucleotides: TGTGCCAGTGGAGGACAGGGGAGTTCACCCCTCCACTTT.

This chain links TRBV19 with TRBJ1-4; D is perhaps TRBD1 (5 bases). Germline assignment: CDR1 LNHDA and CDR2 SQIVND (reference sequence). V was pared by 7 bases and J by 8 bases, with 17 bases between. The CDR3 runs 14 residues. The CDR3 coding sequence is TGTGCCAGTATAGGGGTGGGCTCCGGGGAAAAACTGTTTTTT. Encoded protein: CASIGVGSGEKLFF.

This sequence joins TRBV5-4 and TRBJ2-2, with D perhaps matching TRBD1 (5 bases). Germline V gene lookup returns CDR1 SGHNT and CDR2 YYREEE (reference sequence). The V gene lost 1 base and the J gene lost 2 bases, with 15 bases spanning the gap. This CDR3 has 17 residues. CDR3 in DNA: TGTGCCAGCAGCTTGCTAGGACACTCCTCTAACACCGGGGAGCTGTTTTTT. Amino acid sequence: CASSLLGHSSNTGELFF.

The CDR3 loop reads CASSRGLAESNEQFF. CDR3 in DNA: TGTGCCAGCAGCCGTGGACTAGCGGAGTCCAATGAGCAGTTCTTC. This chain joins TRBV7-3 and TRBJ2-1; 10 bases agree with TRBD2. CDR3 length: 15 amino acids. The V and J ends lost 5 bases and 6 bases, in that order; junction bases with no gene match: 7. Germline loops: CDR1 SGHTA, CDR2 FQGTGA.

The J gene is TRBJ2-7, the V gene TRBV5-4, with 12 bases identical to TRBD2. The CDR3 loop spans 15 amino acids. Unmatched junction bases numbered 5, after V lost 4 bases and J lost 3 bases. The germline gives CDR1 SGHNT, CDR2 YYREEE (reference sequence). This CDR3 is CASSLGGLAGYEQYF. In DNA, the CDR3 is TGTGCCAGCAGCCTGGGGGGACTAGCGGGCTACGAGCAGTACTTC.

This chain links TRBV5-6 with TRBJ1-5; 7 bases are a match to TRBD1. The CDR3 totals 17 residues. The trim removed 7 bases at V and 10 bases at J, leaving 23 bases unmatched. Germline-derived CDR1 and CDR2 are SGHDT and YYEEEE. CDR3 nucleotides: TGTGCCAGCCAGGTTTTCAGGGGGGGCACATTTTCTTTTCCCCAGCATTTT. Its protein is CASQVFRGGTFSFPQHF.

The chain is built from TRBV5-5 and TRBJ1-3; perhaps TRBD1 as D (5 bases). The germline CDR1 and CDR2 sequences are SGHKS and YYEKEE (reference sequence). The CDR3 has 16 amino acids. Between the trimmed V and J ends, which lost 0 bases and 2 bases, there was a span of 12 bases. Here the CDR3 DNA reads TGTGCCAGCAGCTTGGTCAGGGTGGGCCCTGGAAACACCATATATTTT. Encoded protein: CASSLVRVGPGNTIYF.